These T cell receptor beta chains were read from a single sample in a study of shared clonotypes between healthy human individuals. TCRdb keeps only in-frame clones here, not all; method: immunoSEQ multiplex PCR. The sample yields over 800,000 clones, 90% to 95% seen once. The sample comprised naive CD8+ T cells sorted from blood. Every receptor here comes from a man aged 30 to 39 in good health. Each CDR3 is given with its conserved first and last residue. D genes are given only for firm matches. Clone size, where shown, is once, few, many, or a class for clones that have expanded.

clone_size: -; d_call: -; j_call: TRBJ2-3; v_call: TRBV4-1; cdr3_nt: TGCGCCAGCAGCCAAGATCCGGGGTTTGCAGATACGCAGTATTTT; cdr3_aa: CASSQDPGFADTQYF
clone_size: once; d_call: TRBD1; j_call: TRBJ1-2; v_call: TRBV7-9; cdr3_nt: TGTGCCAGCAGCTTAGATGGACAGGAGCAAGGTGGCTACACCTTC; cdr3_aa: CASSLDGQEQGGYTF
clone_size: -; d_call: -; j_call: TRBJ1-1; v_call: TRBV6-1; cdr3_nt: TGTGCCAGCCTCGACCCCTATAAAATGAACACTGAAGCTTTCTTT; cdr3_aa: CASLDPYKMNTEAFF
clone_size: -; d_call: -; j_call: TRBJ2-2; v_call: TRBV10-3; cdr3_nt: TGTGCCATCAGCGAATGGACAGACGCGAACACCGGGGAGCTGTTTTTT; cdr3_aa: CAISEWTDANTGELFF
clone_size: -; d_call: -; j_call: TRBJ2-5; v_call: TRBV19; cdr3_nt: TGTGCCAGTAGTCTGGGCAGCTACCAAGAGACCCAGTACTTC; cdr3_aa: CASSLGSYQETQYF
clone_size: -; d_call: -; j_call: TRBJ2-7; v_call: TRBV29-1; cdr3_nt: TGCAGCGTTTGGCTCCCTCACCGGGACACCGCCTACGAGCAGTACTTC; cdr3_aa: CSVWLPHRDTAYEQYF
clone_size: -; d_call: TRBD2; j_call: TRBJ2-5; v_call: TRBV10-1; cdr3_nt: TGCGCCAGCAGTGGGACTAGCGGGCCCCAAGAGACCCAGTACTTC; cdr3_aa: CASSGTSGPQETQYF
clone_size: once; d_call: -; j_call: TRBJ1-5; v_call: TRBV28; cdr3_nt: TGTGCCAGCAGTCAAAGGGGGGGCGTTCAGCCCCAGCATTTT; cdr3_aa: CASSQRGGVQPQHF
clone_size: -; d_call: TRBD2; j_call: TRBJ2-3; v_call: TRBV5-4; cdr3_nt: TGTGCCAGCAGCTTGAGAGGAGATAGCGGGAGGTCCGCAGATACGCAGTATTTT; cdr3_aa: CASSLRGDSGRSADTQYF
clone_size: -; d_call: -; j_call: TRBJ2-3; v_call: TRBV28; cdr3_nt: TGTGCCAGCAGTCCGAGCTCGACCGTGCCAGATACGCAGTATTTT; cdr3_aa: CASSPSSTVPDTQYF
clone_size: -; d_call: TRBD1; j_call: TRBJ2-7; v_call: TRBV5-1; cdr3_nt: TGCGCCAGCAGCTGGACAGGCCAGAGGGGTGACGAGCAGTACTTC; cdr3_aa: CASSWTGQRGDEQYF
clone_size: -; d_call: -; j_call: TRBJ2-7; v_call: TRBV29-1; cdr3_nt: TGCAGCGTTGGGACAGTGGGATCCGAGCAGTACTTC; cdr3_aa: CSVGTVGSEQYF
clone_size: -; d_call: -; j_call: TRBJ2-7; v_call: TRBV2; cdr3_nt: TGTGCCAGCAGCGGGATGGAGCCCTACGAGCAGTACTTC; cdr3_aa: CASSGMEPYEQYF
clone_size: -; d_call: TRBD1; j_call: TRBJ2-7; v_call: TRBV7-6; cdr3_nt: TGTGCCAGCAGCTTAGGGGGACAGGGATCGTTCTACGAGCAGTACTTC; cdr3_aa: CASSLGGQGSFYEQYF
clone_size: -; d_call: TRBD1; j_call: TRBJ2-1; v_call: TRBV4-3; cdr3_nt: TGCGCCAGCAGCCTTGGGACAGGGTTGTCCAATGAGCAGTTCTTC; cdr3_aa: CASSLGTGLSNEQFF
clone_size: -; d_call: -; j_call: TRBJ2-7; v_call: TRBV11-2; cdr3_nt: TGTGCCAGCAGCACCCGTCCCGAGGGGGAGCAGTACTTC; cdr3_aa: CASSTRPEGEQYF
clone_size: -; d_call: -; j_call: TRBJ2-5; v_call: TRBV12-1; cdr3_nt: TGTGCCAGCAGCTTTGTAGTCGACAGCCAAGAGACCCAGTACTTC; cdr3_aa: CASSFVVDSQETQYF
clone_size: once; d_call: -; j_call: TRBJ2-3; v_call: TRBV6-5; cdr3_nt: TGTGCCAGCAGTCCCCTCAGGCCTAGCACAGATACGCAGTATTTT; cdr3_aa: CASSPLRPSTDTQYF
clone_size: -; d_call: TRBD2; j_call: TRBJ2-7; v_call: TRBV11-2; cdr3_nt: TGTGCCAGCAGCTTAGGGTTAGCGGGAGTCAGCTACGAGCAGTACTTC; cdr3_aa: CASSLGLAGVSYEQYF
clone_size: -; d_call: -; j_call: TRBJ1-5; v_call: TRBV19; cdr3_nt: TGTGCCAGTAGTATTGTCGGGAGGAGCAATCAGCCCCAGCATTTT; cdr3_aa: CASSIVGRSNQPQHF
clone_size: -; d_call: TRBD1; j_call: TRBJ2-7; v_call: TRBV5-1; cdr3_nt: TGCGCCAGCAGCATGGTCACAGGGGGCCGATACGAGCAGTACTTC; cdr3_aa: CASSMVTGGRYEQYF
clone_size: -; d_call: -; j_call: TRBJ2-7; v_call: TRBV7-9; cdr3_nt: TGTGCCAGCAGCTTAGACCCGGGACATATAGAATACGAGCAGTACTTC; cdr3_aa: CASSLDPGHIEYEQYF
clone_size: -; d_call: TRBD1; j_call: TRBJ2-1; v_call: TRBV9; cdr3_nt: TGTGCCAGCAGCCTCATAGGGGACAGGCTAACGGATGAGCAGTTCTTC; cdr3_aa: CASSLIGDRLTDEQFF
clone_size: -; d_call: TRBD1; j_call: TRBJ1-2; v_call: TRBV27; cdr3_nt: TGTGCCAGCAGTTTATCACGACAGGGTTTAGAGGGCTACACCTTC; cdr3_aa: CASSLSRQGLEGYTF
clone_size: -; d_call: -; j_call: TRBJ1-1; v_call: TRBV5-3; cdr3_nt: TGTGCCAGAAGCTTGGGGAACACTGAAGCTTTCTTT; cdr3_aa: CARSLGNTEAFF
clone_size: -; d_call: TRBD1; j_call: TRBJ2-3; v_call: TRBV18; cdr3_nt: TGTGCCAGCTCACCTGAAATTGGACAGGGGGGGATCGCAGATACGCAGTATTTT; cdr3_aa: CASSPEIGQGGIADTQYF
clone_size: -; d_call: -; j_call: TRBJ1-5; v_call: TRBV7-2; cdr3_nt: TGTGCCAGCAGCTTTTTGGGTAATCAGCCCCAGCATTTT; cdr3_aa: CASSFLGNQPQHF
clone_size: -; d_call: TRBD1; j_call: TRBJ1-1; v_call: TRBV4-3; cdr3_nt: TGCGCCAGCAGCCAAGATAGGGCAGGGGGTTGGGGTACTGAAGCTTTCTTT; cdr3_aa: CASSQDRAGGWGTEAFF
clone_size: -; d_call: TRBD2; j_call: TRBJ2-1; v_call: TRBV5-5; cdr3_nt: TGTGCCAGCAGCTTGGTAACGGGAGGGTTCTACAATGAGCAGTTCTTC; cdr3_aa: CASSLVTGGFYNEQFF
clone_size: -; d_call: TRBD2; j_call: TRBJ2-5; v_call: TRBV7-9; cdr3_nt: TGTGCCAGCAGCTTAACTAGCGGGAGGCCCGAGACCCAGTACTTC; cdr3_aa: CASSLTSGRPETQYF
clone_size: -; d_call: TRBD1; j_call: TRBJ2-1; v_call: TRBV29-1; cdr3_nt: TGCAGCGTTGTTCGGTTAGGGACAGGGTCCTACAATGAGCAGTTCTTC; cdr3_aa: CSVVRLGTGSYNEQFF
clone_size: -; d_call: -; j_call: TRBJ1-5; v_call: TRBV6-1; cdr3_nt: TGTGCCAGCAGTGACTGGGAGCCCCAGCATTTT; cdr3_aa: CASSDWEPQHF